The 13 T cell receptor beta chains below all came from one sample that was sequenced in a study of neoadjuvant anti-PD-1 for oral cavity cancer. Sequencing used immunoSEQ multiplex PCR; TCRdb keeps in-frame clones, though not all of them. The sample lists 50,000 to 65,000 clones; approximately 79% were seen once. The specimen was PBMCs, collected before nivolumab (anti-PD-1) treatment. The receptors shown here come from a person aged 40 to 85 with oral cavity squamous cell carcinoma.

The chain has TRBV7-3 and TRBJ2-5; 12 nucleotides align to TRBD2. With 2 bases clipped from V and 2 bases from J, the junction kept 0 bases outside the gene matches. The CDR3 is 15 residues long. Germline CDR1 reads SGHTA; CDR2 reads FQGTGA. The CDR3 region is CASSLGLAGQETQYF. Here the CDR3 DNA reads TGTGCCAGCAGCTTAGGACTAGCGGGACAAGAGACCCAGTACTTC.

The chain carries TRBV9 and TRBJ2-2; 14 bases are shared with TRBD2. Germline V gene data show CDR1 as SGDLS and CDR2 as YYNGEE. Trimming took 3 bases from V and 4 from J; bases not matched to a gene: 5. The CDR3 extends over 17 amino acids. The CDR3: CASSGRLAGGRTGELFF. For the CDR3, the DNA is TGTGCCAGCAGCGGCAGACTAGCGGGGGGGCGCACCGGGGAGCTGTTTTTT.

The rearrangement links TRBV29-1 to TRBJ1-1; D is undetermined. This CDR3 comprises 12 residues. V lost 6 bases to trimming and J lost 0 bases, with 8 bases between them. The germline gives CDR1 SQVTM, CDR2 ANQGSEA. The DNA for the CDR3 is TGCAGCGTCGCTCCCTTGAACACTGAAGCTTTCTTT. Protein product: CSVAPLNTEAFF.

This clone was detected once. This chain joins TRBV14 and TRBJ2-1; 8 bases are shared with TRBD2. Germline loops: CDR1 SGHDN, CDR2 FVKESK. J was trimmed by 9 bases and V by 3 bases; bases with no gene match: 19. This CDR3 contains 18 residues. The CDR3 bases are TGTGCCAGCAGCCACAGTGGCGGGAGGTATGGCTATTGGGGTGAGCAGTTCTTC. It codes for CASSHSGGRYGYWGEQFF.

The chain uses TRBV19 and TRBJ1-2, with D hard to call. The CDR3 is 13 amino acids. Germline V lookup: CDR1 LNHDA, CDR2 SQIVND (reference sequence). Between the trimmed V and J ends, which lost 2 bases and 0 bases, there was a span of 4 bases. CDR3 bases: TGTGCCAGTAGTATAATATCTAACTATGGCTACACCTTC. Translation: CASSIISNYGYTF.

The chain combines TRBV6-1 with TRBJ2-1; 7 bases match TRBD2. The CDR3 has 14 amino acids. Germline-derived CDR1 and CDR2 are MNHNS and SASEGT. Trimming at V came to 5 bases and at J to 2 bases, leaving 3 bases not matched to a gene. The CDR3 region is CASSWGGAYNEQFF. The DNA for the CDR3 is TGTGCCAGCAGTTGGGGGGGGGCCTACAATGAGCAGTTCTTC.

The chain couples TRBV30 to TRBJ1-1; 7 bases are a match to TRBD1. Looked up from germline, CDR1 is GTSNPN and CDR2 is SVGIG (reference sequence). This CDR3 is 12 amino acids long. Unmatched junction bases numbered 4, after V lost 4 bases and J lost 5 bases. The CDR3 loop reads CAWKGAETEAFF. Here the CDR3 DNA reads TGTGCCTGGAAGGGGGCTGAAACTGAAGCTTTCTTT.

CDR3: CASSGGLAGGRNEQFF. As DNA, the CDR3 is TGTGCCAGCAGCGGGGGACTAGCGGGAGGTCGCAATGAGCAGTTCTTC. The chain employs TRBV9 and TRBJ2-1; the match to TRBD2 covers 15 bases. The germline V gene has CDR1 SGDLS and CDR2 YYNGEE. This CDR3 is built from 16 residues. After removal of 3 bases from V and 6 bases from J, the junction contained 4 bases not matched to a gene. Using reference TRBV9 and TRBJ2-1 for the parts outside the CDR3, the full variable domain is DSGVTQTPKHLITATGQRVTLRCSPRSGDLSVYWYQQSLDQGLQFLIQYYNGEERAKGNILERFSAQQFPDLHSELNLSSLELGDSALYFCASSGGLAGGRNEQFFGPGTRLTVL.

This chain joins TRBV30 and TRBJ2-1, with D perhaps given as TRBD1 or TRBD2 (5 bases each). The CDR3 extends over 11 amino acids. From germline, CDR1 is GTSNPN and CDR2 SVGIG (reference sequence). V was shortened by 3 bases and J by 14 bases, with 14 bases between the two germline ends. The CDR3 region is CAWSPGPGEFF. The CDR3 DNA follows: TGTGCCTGGAGCCCGGGGCCGGGTGAGTTCTTC.

This chain's CDR3 is CASRQGGNTGELFF. The CDR3 nucleotides are TGTGCCAGTAGACAGGGAGGGAACACCGGGGAGCTGTTTTTT. The chain links TRBV19 to TRBJ2-2, with D perhaps matching TRBD1 or TRBD2 (6 bases each). Looked up from germline, CDR1 is LNHDA and CDR2 is SQIVND (reference sequence). V was shortened by 6 bases and J by 1 base, with 9 bases between the two germline ends. CDR3 size: 14 residues.

The table lists this clone with a count of one. CDR3 bases: TGTGCCAGCAGCTTGTCGCGCAGCAATCAGCCCCAGCATTTT. Protein product: CASSLSRSNQPQHF. This chain connects TRBV5-6 to TRBJ1-5; D is undetermined. V was cut by 1 base and J by 1 base, with 6 bases left in between. The CDR3 runs to 14 residues. Germline loops: CDR1 SGHDT, CDR2 YYEEEE.

This chain joins TRBV14 and TRBJ2-6, with 9 bases aligning to TRBD1. V lost 1 base, J lost 5 bases, and 12 bases stayed unmatched. Germline CDR1 reads SGHDN; CDR2 reads FVKESK. This CDR3 spans 19 amino acids. DNA for the CDR3: TGTGCCAGCAGCCAAGCCGCGGGACAGGGACCCTTCCGGGCCAACGTCCTGACTTTC. Translation: CASSQAAGQGPFRANVLTF. Full variable domain (remainder filled in from reference TRBV14 and TRBJ2-6): EAGVTQFPSHSVIEKGQTVTLRCDPISGHDNLYWYRRVMGKEIKFLLHFVKESKQDESGMPNNRFLAERTGGTYSTLKVQPAELEDSGVYFCASSQAAGQGPFRANVLTFGAGSRLTVL.

This clone appeared a few times. This chain joins TRBV11-2 and TRBJ1-6; D not certain. The V gene lost 4 bases and the J gene lost 9 bases, with 13 bases spanning the gap. From germline, CDR1 is SGHAT and CDR2 FQNNGV. This CDR3 has 14 amino acids. CDR3 nucleotide sequence: TGTGCCAGCAGCTCCATCCCATCCTCTTCACCCCTCCACTTT. It specifies CASSSIPSSSPLHF.